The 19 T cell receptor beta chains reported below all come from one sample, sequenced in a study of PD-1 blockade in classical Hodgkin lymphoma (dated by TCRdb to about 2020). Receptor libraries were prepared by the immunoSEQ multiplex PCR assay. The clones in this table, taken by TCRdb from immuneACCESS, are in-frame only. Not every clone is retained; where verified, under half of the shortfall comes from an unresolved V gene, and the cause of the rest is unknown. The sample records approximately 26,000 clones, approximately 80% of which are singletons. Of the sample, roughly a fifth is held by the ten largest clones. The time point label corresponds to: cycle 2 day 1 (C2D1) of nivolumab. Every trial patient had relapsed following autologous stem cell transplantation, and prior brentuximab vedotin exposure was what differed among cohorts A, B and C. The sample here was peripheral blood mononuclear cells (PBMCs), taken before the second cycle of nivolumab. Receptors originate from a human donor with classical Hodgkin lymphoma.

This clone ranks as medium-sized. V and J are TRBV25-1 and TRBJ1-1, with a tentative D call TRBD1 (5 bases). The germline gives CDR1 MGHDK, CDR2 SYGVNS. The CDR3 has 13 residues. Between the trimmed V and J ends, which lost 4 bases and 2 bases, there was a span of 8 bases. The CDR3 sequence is CASSVGVNTEAFF. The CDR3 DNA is TGTGCCAGCAGTGTAGGGGTAAACACTGAAGCTTTCTTT.

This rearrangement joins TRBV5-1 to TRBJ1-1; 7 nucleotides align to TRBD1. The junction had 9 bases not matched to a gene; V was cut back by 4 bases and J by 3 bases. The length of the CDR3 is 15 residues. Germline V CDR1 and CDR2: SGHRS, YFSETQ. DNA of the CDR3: TGCGCCAGCAGCGGGCCCAGGGGGTCAGACACTGAAGCTTTCTTT. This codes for CASSGPRGSDTEAFF.

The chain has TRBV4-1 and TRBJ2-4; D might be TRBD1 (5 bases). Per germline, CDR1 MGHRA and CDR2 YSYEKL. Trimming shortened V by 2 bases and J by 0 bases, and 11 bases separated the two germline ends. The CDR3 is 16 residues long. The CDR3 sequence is CASSQPGALAKNIQYF. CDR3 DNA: TGCGCCAGCAGCCAACCTGGGGCTTTAGCCAAAAACATTCAGTACTTC.

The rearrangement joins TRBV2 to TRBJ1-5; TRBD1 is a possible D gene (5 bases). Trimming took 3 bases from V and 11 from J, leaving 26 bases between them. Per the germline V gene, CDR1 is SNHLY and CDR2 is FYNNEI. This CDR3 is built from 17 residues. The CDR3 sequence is CASSDWLTSTVPGTQHF. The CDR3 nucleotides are TGTGCCAGCAGTGACTGGTTGACCTCGACGGTCCCAGGGACCCAGCATTTT. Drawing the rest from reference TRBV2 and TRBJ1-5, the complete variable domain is EPEVTQTPSHQVTQMGQEVILRCVPISNHLYFYWYRQILGQKVEFLVSFYNNEISEKSEIFDDQFSVERPDGSNFTLKIRSTKLEDSAMYFCASSDWLTSTVPGTQHFGDGTRLSIL.

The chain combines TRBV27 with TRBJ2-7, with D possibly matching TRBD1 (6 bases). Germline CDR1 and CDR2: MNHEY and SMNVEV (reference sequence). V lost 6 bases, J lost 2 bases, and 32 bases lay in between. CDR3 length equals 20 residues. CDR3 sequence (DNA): TGTGCCAGCAGGCATGTCCCGGGATCCATGAGTGGTGGGGACACCTACGAGCAGTACTTC. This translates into CASRHVPGSMSGGDTYEQYF.

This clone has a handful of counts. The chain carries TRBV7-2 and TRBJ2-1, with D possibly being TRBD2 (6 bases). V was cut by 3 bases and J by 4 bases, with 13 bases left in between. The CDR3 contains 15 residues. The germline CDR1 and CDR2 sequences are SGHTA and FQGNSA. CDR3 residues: CASSFDSGIYNEQFF. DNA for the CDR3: TGTGCCAGCAGCTTTGATAGCGGAATATACAATGAGCAGTTCTTC.

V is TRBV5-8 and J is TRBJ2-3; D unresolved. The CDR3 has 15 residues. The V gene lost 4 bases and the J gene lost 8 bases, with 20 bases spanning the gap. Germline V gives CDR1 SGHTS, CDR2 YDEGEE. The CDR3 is CASSGDVLGLATQYF. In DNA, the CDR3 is TGTGCCAGCAGCGGAGACGTTCTGGGTCTTGCTACGCAGTATTTT.

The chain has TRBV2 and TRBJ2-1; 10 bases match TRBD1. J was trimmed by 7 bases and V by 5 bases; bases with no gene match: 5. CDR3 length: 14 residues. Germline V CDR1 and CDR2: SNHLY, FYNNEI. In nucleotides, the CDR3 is TGTGCCAGCAGTCTCGACAGGGGGCGAAATGAGCAGTTCTTC. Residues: CASSLDRGRNEQFF.

The CDR3 reads CASSPPSTGELFF. The CDR3, as DNA: TGTGCCAGCAGTCCCCCAAGTACCGGGGAGCTGTTTTTT. The chain joins TRBV28 to TRBJ2-2; the D is unclear. The CDR3 is 13 residues long. CDR1 is MDHEN, CDR2 SYDVKM, per germline. The V gene lost 5 bases and the J gene lost 5 bases, with 9 bases spanning the gap.

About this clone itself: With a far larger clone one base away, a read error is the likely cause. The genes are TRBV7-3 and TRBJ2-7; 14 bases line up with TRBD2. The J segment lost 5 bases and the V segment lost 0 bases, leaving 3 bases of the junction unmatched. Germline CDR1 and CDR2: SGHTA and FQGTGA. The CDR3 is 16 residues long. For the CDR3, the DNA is TGTGCCAGCAGCTTAACGGGACTAGCGGGAGCGGACGAGCAGTACTTC. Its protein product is CASSLTGLAGADEQYF.

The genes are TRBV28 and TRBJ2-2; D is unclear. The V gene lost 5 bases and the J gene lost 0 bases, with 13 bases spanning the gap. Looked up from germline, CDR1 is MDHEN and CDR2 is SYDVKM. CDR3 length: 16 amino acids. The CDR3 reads CASSILTLTNTGELFF. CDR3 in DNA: TGTGCCAGCAGTATATTGACCTTGACGAACACCGGGGAGCTGTTTTTT.

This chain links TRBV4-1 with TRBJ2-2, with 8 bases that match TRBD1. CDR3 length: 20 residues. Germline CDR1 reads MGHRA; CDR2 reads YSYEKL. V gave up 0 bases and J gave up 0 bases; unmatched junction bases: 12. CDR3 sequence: CASSQDPRTGKRPNTGELFF. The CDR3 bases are TGCGCCAGCAGCCAAGATCCAAGGACAGGGAAACGTCCGAACACCGGGGAGCTGTTTTTT.

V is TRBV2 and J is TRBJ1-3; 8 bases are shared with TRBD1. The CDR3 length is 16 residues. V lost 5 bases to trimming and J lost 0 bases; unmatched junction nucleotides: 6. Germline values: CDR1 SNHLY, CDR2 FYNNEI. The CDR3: CASSWGQASSGNTIYF. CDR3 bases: TGTGCCAGCAGTTGGGGACAGGCAAGCTCTGGAAACACCATATATTTT.

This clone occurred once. CDR3 DNA sequence: TGTGCCAGCAGCGTCGGAGGGGTCGGGACTGAAGCTTTCTTT. This encodes CASSVGGVGTEAFF. This chain joins TRBV9 and TRBJ1-1, with D maybe TRBD1 (5 bases). CDR1 SGDLS and CDR2 YYNGEE come from the germline V gene. The V gene lost 2 bases and the J gene lost 5 bases, with 13 bases spanning the gap. The CDR3 is made up of 14 amino acids.

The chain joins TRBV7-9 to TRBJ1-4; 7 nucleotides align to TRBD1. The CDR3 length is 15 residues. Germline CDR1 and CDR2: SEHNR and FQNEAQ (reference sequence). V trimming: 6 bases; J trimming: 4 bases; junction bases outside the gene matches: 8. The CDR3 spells CASSLGDSLNEKLFF. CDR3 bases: TGTGCCAGCAGTCTAGGGGACAGCCTTAATGAAAAACTGTTTTTT.

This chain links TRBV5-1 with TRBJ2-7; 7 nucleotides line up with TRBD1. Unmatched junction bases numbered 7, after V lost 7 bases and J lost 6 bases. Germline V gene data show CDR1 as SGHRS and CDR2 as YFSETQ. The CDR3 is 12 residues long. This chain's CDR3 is CASHTRDSEQYF. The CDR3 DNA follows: TGCGCCAGCCACACCCGGGACAGCGAGCAGTACTTC.

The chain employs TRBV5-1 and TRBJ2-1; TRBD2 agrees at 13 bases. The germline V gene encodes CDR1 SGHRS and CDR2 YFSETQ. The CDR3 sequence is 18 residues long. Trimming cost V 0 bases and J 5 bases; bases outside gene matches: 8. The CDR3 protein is CASSLATSGGDANNEQFF. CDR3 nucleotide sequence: TGCGCCAGCAGCTTGGCTACTAGCGGGGGGGATGCAAACAATGAGCAGTTCTTC.

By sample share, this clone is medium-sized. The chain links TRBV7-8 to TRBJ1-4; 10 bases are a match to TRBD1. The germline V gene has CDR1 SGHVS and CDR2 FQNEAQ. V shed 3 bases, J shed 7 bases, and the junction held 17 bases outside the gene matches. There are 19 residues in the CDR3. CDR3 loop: CASSFQPGTGEGFGEKLFF. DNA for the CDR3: TGTGCCAGCAGCTTTCAACCCGGGACAGGGGAAGGGTTTGGTGAAAAACTGTTTTTT. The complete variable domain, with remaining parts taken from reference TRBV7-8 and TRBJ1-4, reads GAGVSQSPRYKVAKRGQDVALRCDPISGHVSLFWYQQALGQGPEFLTYFQNEAQLDKSGLPSDRFFAERPEGSVSTLKIQRTQQEDSAVYLCASSFQPGTGEGFGEKLFFGSGTQLSVL.

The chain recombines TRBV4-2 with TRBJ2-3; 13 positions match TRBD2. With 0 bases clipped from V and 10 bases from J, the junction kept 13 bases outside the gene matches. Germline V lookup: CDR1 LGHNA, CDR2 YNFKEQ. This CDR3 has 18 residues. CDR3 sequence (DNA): TGTGCCAGCAGCCAAGATTATAGAGGACTAGCGGGAGTAGGGTCGCAGTATTTT. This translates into CASSQDYRGLAGVGSQYF.